The 14 T cell receptor beta chains below all came from one sample that was sequenced in a study of response to subunit inactivated influenza vaccine. TCRdb reanalysed the RT-PCR reads using MiXCR and keeps one entry per CDR3 protein. The data contain about half a million distinct CDR3 sequences, 25% of them singletons. Here the sequenced sample was CD4+ T cells sorted from PBMCs, taken 4 to 6 days after vaccination. The receptors shown here come from a man in his fifties or sixties who received an inactivated influenza vaccine.

The chain links TRBV11-3 to TRBJ2-1, with D perhaps matching TRBD2 (6 bases). This CDR3 is 12 amino acids long. The germline CDR1 and CDR2 sequences are SGHNT and YENEEA. Trimming removed 4 bases at V and 12 bases at J, with 13 bases between. The CDR3 region has the DNA TGTGCCAGCAGCTCAGGTAGCGGTTGGCAGTTCTTC. Translated: CASSSGSGWQFF.

This chain links TRBV7-2 with TRBJ2-7; D could derive from TRBD1 or TRBD2 (6 bases each). The length of the CDR3 is 13 residues. In germline, CDR1 is SGHTA, CDR2 FQGNSA. Trimming took 7 bases from V and 4 from J, leaving 14 bases between them. DNA for the CDR3: TGTGCCAGCACCGGGGGCGGGCAATACGAGCAGTACTTC. This translates into CASTGGGQYEQYF.

The CDR3 loop is CASSYHPATYRETYEQYF. In DNA, the CDR3 is TGTGCCAGCAGTTATCACCCCGCGACTTACAGGGAGACCTACGAGCAGTACTTC. V is TRBV6-5 and J is TRBJ2-7; a weak D match, TRBD1 (6 bases). This CDR3 has 18 amino acids. The V gene lost 3 bases and the J gene lost 2 bases, with 23 bases spanning the gap. Germline V gene lookup returns CDR1 MNHEY and CDR2 SVGAGI.

The rearrangement uses TRBV20-1 and TRBJ1-3; maybe TRBD1 (5 bases). This CDR3 has 16 residues. Germline assignment: CDR1 DFQATT and CDR2 SNEGSKA (reference sequence). V lost 1 base, J lost 0 bases, and 13 bases lay in between. CDR3 DNA: TGCAGTGCTAGAGGAACCGGGACCCTCTCTGGAAACACCATATATTTT. Translated: CSARGTGTLSGNTIYF.

The gene calls are TRBV2 and TRBJ2-1; 12 bases align to TRBD2. Germline V gene lookup returns CDR1 SNHLY and CDR2 FYNNEI. Trimming took 5 bases from V and 6 from J; bases not matched to a gene: 8. The CDR3 extends over 16 amino acids. In nucleotides, the CDR3 is TGTGCCAGCAGTTCGAGACTAGCGGGAGTTCTCAATGAGCAGTTCTTC. Translating gives CASSSRLAGVLNEQFF.

This clonotype appeared a few times. This rearrangement joins TRBV20-1 to TRBJ2-7, with 12 bases identical to TRBD2. Germline CDR1 is DFQATT and CDR2 is SNEGSKA (reference sequence). The trim removed 3 bases at V and 5 bases at J, leaving 5 bases unmatched. The CDR3 is made up of 14 amino acids. In nucleotides, the CDR3 is TGCAGTGCTAGGGCTAGCGGGAGGGCCCACGAGCAGTACTTC. Translated: CSARASGRAHEQYF.

This clonotype occurred a few times. This chain connects TRBV7-2 to TRBJ1-5; 7 nucleotides agree with TRBD1. V shed 4 bases, J shed 5 bases, and the junction held 5 bases outside the gene matches. This CDR3 has 14 residues. Germline CDR1 is SGHTA and CDR2 is FQGNSA. The CDR3 sequence is CASSSGQLYQPQHF. For the CDR3, the DNA is TGTGCCAGCAGCTCGGGACAGCTCTATCAGCCCCAGCATTTT.

This chain joins TRBV5-1 and TRBJ2-2; the match to TRBD1 covers 8 bases. From germline, CDR1 is SGHRS and CDR2 YFSETQ. The V gene end was trimmed by 3 bases and the J gene end by 1 base; junction bases not matched to a gene: 2. This CDR3 comprises 15 residues. The CDR3 nucleotides read TGCGCCAGCAGCTGGACAGGGATGAACACCGGGGAGCTGTTTTTT. It specifies CASSWTGMNTGELFF.

The CDR3: CSAPGAGVQETQYF. CDR3 DNA: TGCAGTGCACCCGGGGCGGGAGTTCAAGAGACCCAGTACTTC. J is TRBJ2-5 and V is TRBV20-1; 7 positions agree with TRBD2. CDR3 length: 14 residues. Germline V lookup: CDR1 DFQATT, CDR2 SNEGSKA (reference sequence). V was pared by 6 bases and J by 2 bases, with 9 bases of the junction left unmatched.

The sample holds a few counts of this clonotype. The chain employs TRBV7-9 and TRBJ2-1; D ambiguous. Trimming pared 2 bases from V and 7 bases from J, leaving 12 bases between. There are 14 residues in the CDR3. The germline gives CDR1 SEHNR, CDR2 FQNEAQ (reference sequence). CDR3 DNA: TGTGCCAGCAGCTTAACAGCTAGAGGAAATGAGCAGTTCTTC. It encodes CASSLTARGNEQFF. Looking up the rest from reference TRBV7-9 and TRBJ2-1 gives the full variable domain: DTGVSQNPRHKITKRGQNVTFRCDPISEHNRLYWYRQTLGQGPEFLTYFQNEAQLEKSRLLSDRFSAERPKGSFSTLEIQRTEQGDSAMYLCASSLTARGNEQFFGPGTRLTVL.

This clonotype was found a few times. The rearrangement joins TRBV7-6 to TRBJ1-1; a possible D gene is TRBD1 (5 bases). From germline, CDR1 is SGHVS and CDR2 FNYEAQ. This CDR3 has 16 amino acids. Between the trimmed V and J ends, which lost 7 bases and 1 base, there was a span of 19 bases. In nucleotides, the CDR3 is TGTGCCAGCATGGTGTCGGGGGGATCCCCGAACACTGAAGCTTTCTTT. It yields the protein CASMVSGGSPNTEAFF.

This clonotype was observed a handful of times. The chain couples TRBV12-3 or TRBV12-4 to TRBJ1-1; the D gene is possibly TRBD1 (6 bases). The V gene lost 3 bases and the J gene lost 6 bases, with 14 bases spanning the gap. CDR3 size: 14 residues. Written as DNA, the CDR3 is TGTGCCAGCAGTTTCCCCTTCCAGGGGTCTGAAGCTTTCTTT. It yields the protein CASSFPFQGSEAFF.

This clonotype has just a few counts. The V and J genes are TRBV7-8 and TRBJ2-2; possibly TRBD1 for D (6 bases). The CDR3 spans 14 residues. Trimming removed 5 bases from V and 4 bases from J, with 11 bases in between. Per the germline V gene, CDR1 is SGHVS and CDR2 is FQNEAQ. The CDR3 DNA follows: TGTGCCAGCAGCCCCCAAGGGGGCACCGGGGAGCTGTTTTTT. It is translated as CASSPQGGTGELFF. Complete variable domain (other parts from reference TRBV7-8 and TRBJ2-2): GAGVSQSPRYKVAKRGQDVALRCDPISGHVSLFWYQQALGQGPEFLTYFQNEAQLDKSGLPSDRFFAERPEGSVSTLKIQRTQQEDSAVYLCASSPQGGTGELFFGEGSRLTVL.

The rearrangement joins TRBV20-1 to TRBJ2-2; TRBD2 aligns across 9 bases. The J segment lost 4 bases and the V segment lost 5 bases, leaving 5 bases of the junction unmatched. The CDR3 sequence is 14 residues long. Germline loops: CDR1 DFQATT, CDR2 SNEGSKA (reference sequence). The CDR3 spells CSAVSGGSTGELFF. The CDR3 DNA is TGCAGTGCTGTTAGCGGGGGCTCCACCGGGGAGCTGTTTTTT.